The source of this T cell receptor (beta chain) is a study of blood T cell repertoires in COVID-19. Study summary: The study drew acute and convalescent COVID-19 samples from the United States, Italy and Spain. Nucleic acid was either cDNA or gDNA, and it came from T cells, B-cell-depleted T cells, or PBMCs.

Original handling: Nucleated cell counts were estimated from reference gene primer amplification. Sequencing used immunoSEQ multiplex PCR; TCRdb keeps in-frame clones, though not all of them. V and J calls plus clone size are reproduced from that table; the DNA served to infer D and trimming. The sample consists of approximately 170,000 clones, 81% of them appearing once. The CDR3 contains 17 residues. Germline V lookup: CDR1 SEHNR, CDR2 FQNEAQ (reference sequence). Trimming stripped 5 bases from V and 1 base from J, with 20 bases between. The clonotype originates from a man aged 55-75 years with active or convalescent COVID-19. The specimen sequenced was peripheral blood. The V gene is TRBV7-9, the J gene TRBJ2-5; D possibly corresponds to TRBD1 (6 bases). Written as DNA, the CDR3 is TGTGCCAGCAGCCCGAGAGGCAGGGGCCGAGCCCAAGAGACCCAGTACTTC. Translation: CASSPRGRGRAQETQYF.